The entry below gives a single TCR beta chain sequence along with its context. The antigen is not known. The sample belongs to a study of CD8+ T cells in alopecia areata. Following RNA extraction, reverse transcription yielded cDNA that acted as the sequencing template. Clones were read by immunoSEQ multiplex PCR, and TCRdb kept only the in-frame ones, dropping some. Among some 180,000 clones listed, approximately 62% were seen once. Germline V gives CDR1 LGHNA, CDR2 YSLEER. V lost 6 bases to trimming and J lost 0 bases, with 7 bases between them. The length of the CDR3 is 13 residues. Study findings and constraints: For lesional scalp, especially alopecia totalis/universalis, clonality was higher than in normal scalp.

The sample consisted of CD4+ T cells sorted from blood, taken at week 0. This chain uses TRBV4-3 with TRBJ2-3, with D uncertain. This receptor was obtained from a human donor with alopecia areata. The CDR3 nucleotides read TGCGCCAGCAGTCCTAAAAGCACAGATACGCAGTATTTT. Protein sequence: CASSPKSTDTQYF.